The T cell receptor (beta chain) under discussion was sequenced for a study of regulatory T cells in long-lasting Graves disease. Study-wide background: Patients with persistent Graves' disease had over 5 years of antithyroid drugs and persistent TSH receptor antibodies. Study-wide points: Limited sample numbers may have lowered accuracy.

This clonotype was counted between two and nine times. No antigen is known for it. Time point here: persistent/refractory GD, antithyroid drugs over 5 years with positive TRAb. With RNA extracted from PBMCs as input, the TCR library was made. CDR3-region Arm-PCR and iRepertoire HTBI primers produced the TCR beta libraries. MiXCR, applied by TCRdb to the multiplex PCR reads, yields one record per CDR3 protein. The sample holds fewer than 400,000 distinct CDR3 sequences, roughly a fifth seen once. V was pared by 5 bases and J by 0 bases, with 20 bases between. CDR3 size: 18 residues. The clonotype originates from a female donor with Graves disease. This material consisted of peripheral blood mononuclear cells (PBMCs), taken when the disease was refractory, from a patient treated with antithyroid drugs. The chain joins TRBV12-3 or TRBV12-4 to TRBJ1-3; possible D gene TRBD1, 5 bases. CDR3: CASSDWGLVGNSGNTIYF. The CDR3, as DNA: TGTGCCAGCAGTGATTGGGGGTTAGTCGGGAACTCTGGAAACACCATATATTTT.